This T cell receptor beta chain is from a study of PD-1 blockade in classical Hodgkin lymphoma (dated by TCRdb to about 2020). Broadly, across the study: Nivolumab dosing was 3 mg/kg intravenously every 2 weeks, continuing until either disease progression or unacceptable toxicity. The study used TCR beta sequencing and CyTOF to define a peripheral blood immune signature of response to PD-1 blockade in classical Hodgkin lymphoma. Overall study results and their limits: Only a single clinical trial cohort was studied, and what caused the repertoire differences, possibly disease activity or prior therapy, remained undefined. Newly diagnosed patients were reported to have lower baseline TCR diversity than healthy donors, and relapsed/refractory patients were reported to have lower baseline TCR diversity still. Patients starting nivolumab less than 1 year after ASCT had lower diversity and were excluded from later analyses to avoid confounding by immune reconstitution. By C4D1, a significant rise was seen in CD4+ TCR diversity but not in CD8+ TCR diversity (p=0.0027 vs p=0.16), and the rise was most apparent among complete responders (p=0.02). Among trial patients, those achieving complete response had baseline diversity similar to that of newly diagnosed patients, while diversity was significantly lower in partial responders and progressors.

Notes on this clone: Its cognate antigen has yet to be identified. No base qualities exist here, and no much larger clone lies one base off it.

The Qiagen DNeasy kit was used to extract genomic DNA from unsorted PBMCs and from the negatively selected CD4+ and CD8+ fractions. TCR beta CDR3 regions were amplified by immunoSEQ multiplex PCR using primers annealing to V and J segments. A synthetic immune receptor repertoire was used to minimize amplification bias, and remaining bias was computationally removed after sequencing. Under the source paper's analysis protocol: Repertoire diversity was quantified as the Shannon entropy index using custom Python scripts. The unsorted, CD4+ and CD8+ repertoires were each analyzed separately, with the exception of combined analyses, where CD4+ and CD8+ sequences were merged in silico. Clonal expansion was defined as a frequency increase of at least 2-fold after treatment compared with C1D1, and clones undetected at baseline were assigned a pseudocount of 0.5. Clones with 0 or 1 copy at C1D1 were classified as singleton clones, and clones with 2 or more copies were classified as non-singleton clones. Clones expanded in unsorted samples were annotated as CD4+, CD8+ or unknown by matching protein sequences in sorted samples from the same patient. Diversity changes from C1D1 to C4D1 were tested in paired samples using Wilcoxon tests. Not all clones reach the TCRdb copy of this immuneACCESS table, which keeps in-frame sequences only. Checked studies attribute under half of the gap to unresolved V genes and leave the rest unexplained. V, J and clone size reflect that table, while D and trimming were determined from the DNA. The sample contains about 50,000 clones, approximately 72% of them found a single time. Around 12% of the sample is in the top ten clones.

What this sample's time point label stands for: cycle 4 day 1 (C4D1), after more than 5 weeks of nivolumab. Every trial patient had relapsed after autologous stem cell transplantation, and cohorts A, B and C differed in prior brentuximab vedotin exposure. The trial cohort was composed of approximately 56 patients with relapsed/refractory classical Hodgkin lymphoma, for whom complete response, partial response or progressive disease was recorded as best overall response. Single-agent nivolumab was administered to trial patients in the multi-cohort phase II CheckMate 205 trial. An independent review committee assessed best overall response using the 2007 International Working Group response criteria. Trial PBMCs were collected immediately before nivolumab initiation (C1D1) and during therapy at cycle 2 day 1 and cycle 4 day 1. Peripheral blood was collected in 8 mL Vacutainer Cell Preparation Tubes, from which PBMCs were isolated by centrifugation and then cryopreserved.

Spanning cysteine to phenylalanine, the CDR3 consists of 14 amino acids. Just CDR3 DNA is preserved here, 42 bases in frame from base 1. V has 4 bases trimmed and J has 7 bases trimmed; junction bases matching no gene number 5. CDR1 KGHSH and CDR2 LQKENI were looked up in the germline V gene. This clonotype originated in a human donor with classical Hodgkin lymphoma. The sequence is built from TRBV18 and TRBJ1-5; 9 middle bases align to TRBD1. The input for sequencing was peripheral blood mononuclear cells (PBMCs), taken before the fourth cycle of nivolumab. The sequenced DNA is TGTGCCAGCTCACAGGGACAGGGTCGGCAGCCCCAGCATTTT. Its protein is CASSQGQGRQPQHF.